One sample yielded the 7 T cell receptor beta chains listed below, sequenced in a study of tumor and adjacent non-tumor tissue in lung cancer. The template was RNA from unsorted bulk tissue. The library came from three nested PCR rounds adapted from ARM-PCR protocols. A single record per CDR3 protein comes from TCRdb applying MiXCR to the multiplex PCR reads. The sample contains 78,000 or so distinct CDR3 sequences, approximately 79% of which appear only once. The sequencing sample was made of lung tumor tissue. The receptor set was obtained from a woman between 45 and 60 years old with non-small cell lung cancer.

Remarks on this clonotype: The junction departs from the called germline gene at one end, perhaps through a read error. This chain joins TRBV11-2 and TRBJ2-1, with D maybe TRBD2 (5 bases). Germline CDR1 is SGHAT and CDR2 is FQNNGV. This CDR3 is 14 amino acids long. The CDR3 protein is CASSLVGGRWEQFF. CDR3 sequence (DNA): TGTGCCAGCAGCTTAGTCGGTGGGCGTTGGGAGCAGTTCTTT.

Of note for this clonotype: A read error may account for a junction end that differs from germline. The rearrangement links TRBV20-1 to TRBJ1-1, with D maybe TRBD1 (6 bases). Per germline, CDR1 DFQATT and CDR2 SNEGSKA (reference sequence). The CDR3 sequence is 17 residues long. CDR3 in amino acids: CSARDRGQGSMNAEAFF. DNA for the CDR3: TGCAGTGCTAGAGATCGTGGGCAGGGGAGCATGAACGCTGAGGCTTTCTTT.

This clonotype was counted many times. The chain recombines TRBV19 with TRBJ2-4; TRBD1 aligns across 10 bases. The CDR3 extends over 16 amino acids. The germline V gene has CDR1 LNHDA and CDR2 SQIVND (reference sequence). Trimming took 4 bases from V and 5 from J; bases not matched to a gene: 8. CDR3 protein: CASSNRLTGGENIQYF. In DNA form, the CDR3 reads TGTGCCAGTAGTAATCGATTGACAGGGGGCGAAAACATTCAGTACTTC.

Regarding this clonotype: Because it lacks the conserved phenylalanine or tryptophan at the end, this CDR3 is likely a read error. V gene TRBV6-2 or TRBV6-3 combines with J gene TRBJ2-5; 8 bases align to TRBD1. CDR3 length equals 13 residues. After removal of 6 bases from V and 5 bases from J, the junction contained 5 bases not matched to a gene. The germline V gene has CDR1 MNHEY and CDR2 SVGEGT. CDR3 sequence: CASRRQGQETQYS. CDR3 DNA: TGTGCCAGCAGGCGACAGGGGCAGGAGACCCAGTACTCC.

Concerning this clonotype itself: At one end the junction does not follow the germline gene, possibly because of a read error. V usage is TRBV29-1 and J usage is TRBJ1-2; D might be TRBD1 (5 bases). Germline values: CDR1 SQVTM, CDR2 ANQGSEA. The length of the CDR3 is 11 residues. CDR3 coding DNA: TGCAGCGATCTATCAGGGTATGGCTACGCCTTC. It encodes CSDLSGYGYAF.

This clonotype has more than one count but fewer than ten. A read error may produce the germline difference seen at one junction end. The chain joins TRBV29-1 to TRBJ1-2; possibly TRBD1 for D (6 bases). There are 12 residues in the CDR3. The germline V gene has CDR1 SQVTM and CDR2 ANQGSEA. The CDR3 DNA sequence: TGCAGCGCCCACGGACAGAGGGTTGGCTACACTTTC. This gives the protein CSAHGQRVGYTF.

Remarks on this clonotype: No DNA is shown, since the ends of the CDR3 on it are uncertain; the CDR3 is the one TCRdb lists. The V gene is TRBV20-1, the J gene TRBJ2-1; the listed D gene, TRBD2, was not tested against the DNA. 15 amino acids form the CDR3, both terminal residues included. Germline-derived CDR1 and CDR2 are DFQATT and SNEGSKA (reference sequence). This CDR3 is CSARDFGEGANEQLF.